A selection of T cell receptor beta chains follows, all from one sample in a study of blood T cell repertoires in COVID-19. Sequenced by immunoSEQ multiplex PCR; TCRdb stores in-frame clones only, minus some. The table shows 250,000 to 300,000 clones, with 81% occurring only once. Sequencing input: peripheral blood. All receptors come from a woman aged 55-75 years with active or convalescent COVID-19. Both conserved end residues are part of each CDR3. A D gene is named only where the DNA matches it firmly. Size is omitted from some rows. Given values are once, few, many or a class for expanded clones.

CDR3nt: TGTGCCAGCAGCTTTCGGGGGGCCAGGGAGGGTGAGCAGTTCTTC
CDR3aa: CASSFRGAREGEQFF
d_gene: NA
abundance: NA
j_gene: TRBJ2-1
v_gene: TRBV7-9

CDR3nt: TGTGCCAGCTCACCCGGACTAGTTCCAGATACGCAGTATTTT
CDR3aa: CASSPGLVPDTQYF
d_gene: TRBD2
abundance: NA
j_gene: TRBJ2-3
v_gene: TRBV18

CDR3nt: TGTGCCAGTAGTATAGGGGGTCTCAGACAGGGGCGCAGGTCAGATACGCAGTATTTT
CDR3aa: CASSIGGLRQGRRSDTQYF
d_gene: TRBD1
abundance: NA
j_gene: TRBJ2-3
v_gene: TRBV19

CDR3nt: TGTGCCAGTAGTACCCCGGGGGGGAAGGAAAAACTGTTTTTT
CDR3aa: CASSTPGGKEKLFF
d_gene: NA
abundance: NA
j_gene: TRBJ1-4
v_gene: TRBV19

CDR3nt: TGTGCCAGCAGCACGGCACGCGACAGGCGTAACTCCTGTGAGCAGTTCTTC
CDR3aa: CASSTARDRRNSCEQFF
d_gene: NA
abundance: NA
j_gene: TRBJ2-1
v_gene: TRBV21-1

CDR3nt: TGTGCCAGCAGCCCCTATTCTAATGAGCAGTTCTTC
CDR3aa: CASSPYSNEQFF
d_gene: NA
abundance: NA
j_gene: TRBJ2-1
v_gene: TRBV6-6

CDR3nt: TGTGCCAGCAGCCTGAGGACAGCGAACACCGGGGAGCTGTTTTTT
CDR3aa: CASSLRTANTGELFF
d_gene: NA
abundance: NA
j_gene: TRBJ2-2
v_gene: TRBV11-3

CDR3nt: TGCGCCAGCAGTCCTAGCGCAGCACACAATGAGCAGTTCTTC
CDR3aa: CASSPSAAHNEQFF
d_gene: NA
abundance: few
j_gene: TRBJ2-1
v_gene: TRBV10-1

CDR3nt: TGTGCCAGTAGGAAGGAGGAAGTAGATGGCTACACCTTC
CDR3aa: CASRKEEVDGYTF
d_gene: NA
abundance: NA
j_gene: TRBJ1-2
v_gene: TRBV19

CDR3nt: TGTGCCAGCAGCTCCCCCCTAGACTATGGCTACACCTTC
CDR3aa: CASSSPLDYGYTF
d_gene: NA
abundance: NA
j_gene: TRBJ1-2
v_gene: TRBV5-4

CDR3nt: TGTGCCAGCAGACGGGGACTAGCGGAGACCCAGTACTTC
CDR3aa: CASRRGLAETQYF
d_gene: TRBD2
abundance: NA
j_gene: TRBJ2-5
v_gene: TRBV2

CDR3nt: TGTGCCAGCAGTTTACAGGGGGAAGCTTTCTTT
CDR3aa: CASSLQGEAFF
d_gene: NA
abundance: NA
j_gene: TRBJ1-1
v_gene: TRBV28

CDR3nt: TGTGCCAGCAGTTACTCGGGGACAAATGAGCAGTTCTTC
CDR3aa: CASSYSGTNEQFF
d_gene: NA
abundance: NA
j_gene: TRBJ2-1
v_gene: TRBV6-5

CDR3nt: TGCAGCGTTGGCTCACAGGGTTATGGCTACACCTTC
CDR3aa: CSVGSQGYGYTF
d_gene: NA
abundance: NA
j_gene: TRBJ1-2
v_gene: TRBV29-1

CDR3nt: TGTGCCAGTCTCCGCGGCGGGCTAGACATGGATACGCAGTATTTT
CDR3aa: CASLRGGLDMDTQYF
d_gene: NA
abundance: NA
j_gene: TRBJ2-3
v_gene: TRBV19

CDR3nt: TGTGCCAGCAGCTTATTTACGGGTCTCAATGAGCAGTTCTTC
CDR3aa: CASSLFTGLNEQFF
d_gene: NA
abundance: NA
j_gene: TRBJ2-1
v_gene: TRBV7-2

CDR3nt: TGTGCCAGCAGCCAGGGGGCGGGGGGGCCTTACACAGATACGCAGTATTTT
CDR3aa: CASSQGAGGPYTDTQYF
d_gene: TRBD2
abundance: NA
j_gene: TRBJ2-3
v_gene: TRBV3-1/TRBV3-2

CDR3nt: TGTGCCAGCAGCCGACGTTCGGGGGGACAACAAGAGACCCAGTACTTC
CDR3aa: CASSRRSGGQQETQYF
d_gene: NA
abundance: NA
j_gene: TRBJ2-5
v_gene: TRBV7-3

CDR3nt: TGTGCCAGCAGCTTGAGGGGGAACGCCTACAATGAGCAGTTCTTC
CDR3aa: CASSLRGNAYNEQFF
d_gene: NA
abundance: NA
j_gene: TRBJ2-1
v_gene: TRBV7-8

CDR3nt: TGCGCCAGCAGCCAAGAACAGGGCTCTGGAAACACCATATATTTT
CDR3aa: CASSQEQGSGNTIYF
d_gene: NA
abundance: once
j_gene: TRBJ1-3
v_gene: TRBV4-3

CDR3nt: TGTGCCAGCAGTTATAGGGGCTCCTACGAGCAGTACTTC
CDR3aa: CASSYRGSYEQYF
d_gene: NA
abundance: NA
j_gene: TRBJ2-7
v_gene: TRBV12-3/TRBV12-4

CDR3nt: TGCGCCAGCAGCCATAATCAGGGAAGGAACACTGAAGCTTTCTTT
CDR3aa: CASSHNQGRNTEAFF
d_gene: NA
abundance: NA
j_gene: TRBJ1-1
v_gene: TRBV4-3

CDR3nt: TGTGCCAGCTCCCCCTCTTGGCGGTCCGGCTACGAGCAGTACTTC
CDR3aa: CASSPSWRSGYEQYF
d_gene: NA
abundance: NA
j_gene: TRBJ2-7
v_gene: TRBV14

CDR3nt: TGTGCCAGCAGTTACTTTAGCGGAGCCTACGAGCAGTACTTC
CDR3aa: CASSYFSGAYEQYF
d_gene: NA
abundance: NA
j_gene: TRBJ2-7
v_gene: TRBV6-5

CDR3nt: TGTGCCAGCAGCCGAAAGACAGGGGGCCTCTCCTACGAGCAGTACTTC
CDR3aa: CASSRKTGGLSYEQYF
d_gene: TRBD1
abundance: NA
j_gene: TRBJ2-7
v_gene: TRBV28

CDR3nt: TGTGCCAGCAGCTTAACTCAGGGTCTTATTAACACTGAAGCTTTCTTT
CDR3aa: CASSLTQGLINTEAFF
d_gene: NA
abundance: NA
j_gene: TRBJ1-1
v_gene: TRBV7-3

CDR3nt: TGTGCCAGCAGCTTACAGGGGGCCAACTATGGCTACACCTTC
CDR3aa: CASSLQGANYGYTF
d_gene: TRBD1
abundance: NA
j_gene: TRBJ1-2
v_gene: TRBV7-9

CDR3nt: TGTGCCAGCAGCCAGGGACTAGCGGGTGAGGAGCAGTTCTTC
CDR3aa: CASSQGLAGEEQFF
d_gene: TRBD2
abundance: NA
j_gene: TRBJ2-1
v_gene: TRBV3-1/TRBV3-2

CDR3nt: TGTGCCAGCAGCTTAGATAACAGGCCCTATGGCTACACCTTC
CDR3aa: CASSLDNRPYGYTF
d_gene: NA
abundance: NA
j_gene: TRBJ1-2
v_gene: TRBV11-2

CDR3nt: TGTGCCAGCAGCGGTTCCTGGCCAGACAGGGGGCTGATTGGCTACACCTTC
CDR3aa: CASSGSWPDRGLIGYTF
d_gene: TRBD1
abundance: NA
j_gene: TRBJ1-2
v_gene: TRBV5-4